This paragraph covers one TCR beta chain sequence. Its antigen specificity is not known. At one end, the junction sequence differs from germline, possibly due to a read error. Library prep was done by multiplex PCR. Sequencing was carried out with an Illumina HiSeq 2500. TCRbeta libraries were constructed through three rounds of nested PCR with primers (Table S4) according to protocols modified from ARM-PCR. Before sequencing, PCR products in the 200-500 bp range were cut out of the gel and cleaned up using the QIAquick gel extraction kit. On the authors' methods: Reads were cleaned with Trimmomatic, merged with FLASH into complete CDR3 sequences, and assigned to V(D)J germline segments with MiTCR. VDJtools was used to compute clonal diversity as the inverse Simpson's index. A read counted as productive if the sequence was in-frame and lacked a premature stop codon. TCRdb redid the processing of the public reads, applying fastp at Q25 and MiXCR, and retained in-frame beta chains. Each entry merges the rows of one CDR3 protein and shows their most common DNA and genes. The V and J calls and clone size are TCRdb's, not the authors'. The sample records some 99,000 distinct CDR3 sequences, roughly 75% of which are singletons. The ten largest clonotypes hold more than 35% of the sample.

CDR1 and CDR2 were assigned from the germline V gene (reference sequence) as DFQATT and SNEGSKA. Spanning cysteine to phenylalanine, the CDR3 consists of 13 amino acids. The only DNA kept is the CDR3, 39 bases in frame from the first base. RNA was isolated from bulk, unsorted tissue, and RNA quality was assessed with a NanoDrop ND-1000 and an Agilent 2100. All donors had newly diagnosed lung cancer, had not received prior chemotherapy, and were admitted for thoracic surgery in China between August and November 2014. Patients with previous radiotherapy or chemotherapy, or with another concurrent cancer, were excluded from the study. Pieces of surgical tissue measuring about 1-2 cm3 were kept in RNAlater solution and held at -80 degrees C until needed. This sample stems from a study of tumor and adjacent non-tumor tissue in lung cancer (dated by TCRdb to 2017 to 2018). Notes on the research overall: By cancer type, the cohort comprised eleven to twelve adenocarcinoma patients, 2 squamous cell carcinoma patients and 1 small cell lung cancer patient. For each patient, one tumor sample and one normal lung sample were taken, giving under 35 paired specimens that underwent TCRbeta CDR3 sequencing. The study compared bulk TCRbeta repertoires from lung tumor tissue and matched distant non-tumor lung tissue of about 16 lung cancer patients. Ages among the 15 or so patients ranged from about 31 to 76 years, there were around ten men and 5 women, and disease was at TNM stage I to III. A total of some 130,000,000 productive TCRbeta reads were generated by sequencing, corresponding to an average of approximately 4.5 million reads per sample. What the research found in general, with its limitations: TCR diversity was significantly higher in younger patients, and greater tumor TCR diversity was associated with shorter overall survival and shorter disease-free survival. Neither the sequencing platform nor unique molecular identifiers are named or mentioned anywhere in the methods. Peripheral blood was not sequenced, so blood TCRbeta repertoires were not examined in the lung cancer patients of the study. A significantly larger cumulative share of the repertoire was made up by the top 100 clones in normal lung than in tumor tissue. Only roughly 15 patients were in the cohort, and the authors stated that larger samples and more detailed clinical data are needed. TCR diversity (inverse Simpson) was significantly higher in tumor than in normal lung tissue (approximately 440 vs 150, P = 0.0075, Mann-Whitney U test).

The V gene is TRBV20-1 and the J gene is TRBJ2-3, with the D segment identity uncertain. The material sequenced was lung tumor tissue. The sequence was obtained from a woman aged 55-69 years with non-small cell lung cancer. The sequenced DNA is TGCAGTGCCTGTGGAGCAGTCGCAGATAGGCAGTATTTT. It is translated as CSACGAVADRQYF.